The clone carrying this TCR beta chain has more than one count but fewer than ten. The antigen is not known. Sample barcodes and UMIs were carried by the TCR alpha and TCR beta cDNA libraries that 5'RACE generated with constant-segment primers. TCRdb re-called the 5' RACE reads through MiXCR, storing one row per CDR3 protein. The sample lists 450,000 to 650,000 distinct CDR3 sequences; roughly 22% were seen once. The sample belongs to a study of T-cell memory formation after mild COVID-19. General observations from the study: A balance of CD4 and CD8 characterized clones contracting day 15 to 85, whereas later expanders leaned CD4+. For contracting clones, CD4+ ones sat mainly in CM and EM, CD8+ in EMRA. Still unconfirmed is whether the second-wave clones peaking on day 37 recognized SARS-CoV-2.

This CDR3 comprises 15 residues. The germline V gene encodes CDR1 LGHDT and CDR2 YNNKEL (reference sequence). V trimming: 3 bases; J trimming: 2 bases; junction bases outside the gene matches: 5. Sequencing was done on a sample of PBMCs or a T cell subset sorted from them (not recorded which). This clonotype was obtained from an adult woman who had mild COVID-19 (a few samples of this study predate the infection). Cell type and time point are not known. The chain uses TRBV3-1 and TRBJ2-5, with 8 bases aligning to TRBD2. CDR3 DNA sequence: TGTGCCAGCAGCCAGGATAGCGGGACTCAAGAGACCCAGTACTTC. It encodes CASSQDSGTQETQYF.